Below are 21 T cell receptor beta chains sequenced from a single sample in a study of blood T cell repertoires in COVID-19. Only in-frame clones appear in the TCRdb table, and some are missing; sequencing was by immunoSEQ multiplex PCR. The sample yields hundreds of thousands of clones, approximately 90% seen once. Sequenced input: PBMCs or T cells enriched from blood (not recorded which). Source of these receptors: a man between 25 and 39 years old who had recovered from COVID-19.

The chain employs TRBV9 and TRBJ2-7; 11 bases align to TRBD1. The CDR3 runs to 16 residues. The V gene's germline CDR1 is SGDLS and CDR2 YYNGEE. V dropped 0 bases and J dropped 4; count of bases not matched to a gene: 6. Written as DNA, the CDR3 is TGTGCCAGCAGCGTAGACAAGGGACAGGGGGTTTACGAGCAGTACTTC. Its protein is CASSVDKGQGVYEQYF.

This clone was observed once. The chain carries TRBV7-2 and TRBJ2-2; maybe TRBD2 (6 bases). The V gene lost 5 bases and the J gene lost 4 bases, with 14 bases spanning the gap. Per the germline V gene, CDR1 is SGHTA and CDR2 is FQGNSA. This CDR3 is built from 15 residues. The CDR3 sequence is CASSIEIGSTGELFF. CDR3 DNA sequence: TGTGCCAGCAGCATAGAAATCGGGAGCACCGGGGAGCTGTTTTTT.

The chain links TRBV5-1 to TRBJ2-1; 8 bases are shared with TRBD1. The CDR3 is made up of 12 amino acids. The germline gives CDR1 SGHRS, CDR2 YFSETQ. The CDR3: CASGRGQSEQFF. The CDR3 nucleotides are TGCGCAAGTGGCAGGGGGCAGAGTGAGCAGTTCTTC.

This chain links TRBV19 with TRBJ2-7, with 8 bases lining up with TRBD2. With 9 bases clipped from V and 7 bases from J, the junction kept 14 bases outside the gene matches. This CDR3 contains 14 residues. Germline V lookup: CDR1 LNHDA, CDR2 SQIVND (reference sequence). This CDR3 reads CASKRTGGPGEQYF. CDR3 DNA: TGTGCCAGCAAGCGGACGGGAGGGCCGGGGGAGCAGTACTTC. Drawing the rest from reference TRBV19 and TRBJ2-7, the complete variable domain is DGGITQSPKYLFRKEGQNVTLSCEQNLNHDAMYWYRQDPGQGLRLIYYSQIVNDFQKGDIAEGYSVSREKKESFPLTVTSAQKNPTAFYLCASKRTGGPGEQYFGPGTRLTVT.

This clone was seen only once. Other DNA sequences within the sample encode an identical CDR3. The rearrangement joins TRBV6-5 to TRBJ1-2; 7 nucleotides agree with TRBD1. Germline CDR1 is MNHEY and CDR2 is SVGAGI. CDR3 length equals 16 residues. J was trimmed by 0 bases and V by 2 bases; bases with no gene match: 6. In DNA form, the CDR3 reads TGTGCCAGCAGTTACAAGGGACAGCCAGCTAACTATGGCTACACCTTC. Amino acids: CASSYKGQPANYGYTF.

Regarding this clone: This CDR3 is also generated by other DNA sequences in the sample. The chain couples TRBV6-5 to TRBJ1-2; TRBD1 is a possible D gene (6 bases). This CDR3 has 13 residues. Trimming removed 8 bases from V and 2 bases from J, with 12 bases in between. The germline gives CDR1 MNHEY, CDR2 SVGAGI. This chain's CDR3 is CASSWDTNYGYTF. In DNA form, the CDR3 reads TGTGCCAGCTCCTGGGACACGAACTATGGCTACACCTTC.

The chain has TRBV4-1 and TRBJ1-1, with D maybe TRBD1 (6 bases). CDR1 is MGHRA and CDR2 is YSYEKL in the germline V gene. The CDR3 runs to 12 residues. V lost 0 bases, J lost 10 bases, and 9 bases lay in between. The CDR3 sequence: CASSQDRGRAFF. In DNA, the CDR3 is TGCGCCAGCAGCCAAGATAGGGGGAGAGCTTTCTTT.

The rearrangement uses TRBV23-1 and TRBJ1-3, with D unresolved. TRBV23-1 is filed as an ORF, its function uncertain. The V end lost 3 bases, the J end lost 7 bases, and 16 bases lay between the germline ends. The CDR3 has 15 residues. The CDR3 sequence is CASSQHTQSGNTIYF. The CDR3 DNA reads TGCGCCAGCAGTCAGCATACTCAAAGCGGGAACACCATATATTTT.

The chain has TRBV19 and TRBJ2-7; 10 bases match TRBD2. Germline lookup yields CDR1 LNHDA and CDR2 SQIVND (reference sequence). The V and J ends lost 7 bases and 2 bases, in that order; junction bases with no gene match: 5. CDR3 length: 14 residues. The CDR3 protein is CASTTSGYPYEQYF. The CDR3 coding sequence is TGTGCCAGTACGACTAGCGGGTACCCCTACGAGCAGTACTTC.

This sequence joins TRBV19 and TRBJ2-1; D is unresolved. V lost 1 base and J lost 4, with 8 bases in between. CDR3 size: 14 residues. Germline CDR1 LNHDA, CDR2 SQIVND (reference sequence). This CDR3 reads CASSIGLQYNEQFF. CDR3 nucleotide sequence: TGTGCCAGTAGTATAGGGCTACAGTACAATGAGCAGTTCTTC.

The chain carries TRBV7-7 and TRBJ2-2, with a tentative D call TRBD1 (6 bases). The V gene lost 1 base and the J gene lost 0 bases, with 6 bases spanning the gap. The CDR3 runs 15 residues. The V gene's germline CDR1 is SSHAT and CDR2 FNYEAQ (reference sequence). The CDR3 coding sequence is TGTGCCAGCAGCTTAGGGGACACGAACACCGGGGAGCTGTTTTTT. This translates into CASSLGDTNTGELFF.

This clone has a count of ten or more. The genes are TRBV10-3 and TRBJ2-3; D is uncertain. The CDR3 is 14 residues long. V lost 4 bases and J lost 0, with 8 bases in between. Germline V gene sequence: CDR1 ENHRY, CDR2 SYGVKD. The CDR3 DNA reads TGTGCCATCAGTGGAGCGCTTAGCACAGATACGCAGTATTTT. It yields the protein CAISGALSTDTQYF.

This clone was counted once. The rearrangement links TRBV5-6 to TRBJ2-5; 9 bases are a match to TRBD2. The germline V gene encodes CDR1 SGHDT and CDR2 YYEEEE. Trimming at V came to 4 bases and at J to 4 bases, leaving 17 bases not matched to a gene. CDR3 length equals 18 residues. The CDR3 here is CASSRPAGLAGGGETQYF. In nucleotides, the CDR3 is TGTGCCAGCAGCCGCCCTGCGGGACTAGCAGGGGGAGGAGAGACCCAGTACTTC.

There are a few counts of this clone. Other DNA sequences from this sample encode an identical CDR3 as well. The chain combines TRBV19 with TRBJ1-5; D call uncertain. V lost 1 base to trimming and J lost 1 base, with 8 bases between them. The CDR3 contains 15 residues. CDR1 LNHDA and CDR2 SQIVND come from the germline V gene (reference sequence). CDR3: CASSIGPGSNQPQHF. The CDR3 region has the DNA TGTGCCAGTAGTATAGGGCCAGGCAGCAATCAGCCCCAGCATTTT.

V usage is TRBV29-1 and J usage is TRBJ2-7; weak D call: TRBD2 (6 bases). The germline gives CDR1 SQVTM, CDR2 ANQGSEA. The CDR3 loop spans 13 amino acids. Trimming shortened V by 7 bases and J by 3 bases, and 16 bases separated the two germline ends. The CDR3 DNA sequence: TGCAGCGGGAGGGGAGACAGAAGCTACGAGCAGTACTTC. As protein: CSGRGDRSYEQYF.

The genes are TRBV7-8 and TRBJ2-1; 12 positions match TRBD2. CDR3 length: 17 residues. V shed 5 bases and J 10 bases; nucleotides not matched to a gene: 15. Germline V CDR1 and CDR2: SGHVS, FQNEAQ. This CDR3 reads CASSRRTGTSGLEEQFF. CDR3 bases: TGTGCCAGCAGCCGACGCACCGGGACTAGCGGGTTAGAAGAGCAGTTCTTC.

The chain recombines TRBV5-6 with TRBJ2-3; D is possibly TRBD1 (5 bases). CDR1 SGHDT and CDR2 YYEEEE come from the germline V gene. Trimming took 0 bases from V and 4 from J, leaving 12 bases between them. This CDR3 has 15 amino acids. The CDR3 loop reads CASSLANQGPDTQYF. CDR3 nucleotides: TGTGCCAGCAGCTTGGCGAACCAGGGCCCAGATACGCAGTATTTT.

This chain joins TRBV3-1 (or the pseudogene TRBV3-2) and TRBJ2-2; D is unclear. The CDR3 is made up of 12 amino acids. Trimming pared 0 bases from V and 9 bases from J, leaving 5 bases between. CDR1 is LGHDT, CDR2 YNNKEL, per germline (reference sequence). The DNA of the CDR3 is TGTGCCAGCAGCCAAGAGTATCGGGAGCTGTTTTTT. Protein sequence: CASSQEYRELFF.

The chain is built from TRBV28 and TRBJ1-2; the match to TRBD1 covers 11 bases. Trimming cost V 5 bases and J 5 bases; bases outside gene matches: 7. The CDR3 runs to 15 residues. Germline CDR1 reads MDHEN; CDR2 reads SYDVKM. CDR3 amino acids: CASSPAGTGGYGYTF. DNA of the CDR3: TGTGCCAGCAGTCCTGCCGGGACAGGGGGTTATGGCTACACCTTC.

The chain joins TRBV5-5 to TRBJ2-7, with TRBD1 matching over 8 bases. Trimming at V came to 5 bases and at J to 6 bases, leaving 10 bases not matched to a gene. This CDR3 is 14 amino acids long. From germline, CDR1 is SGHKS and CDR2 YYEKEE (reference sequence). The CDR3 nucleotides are TGTGCCAGCAGTTTGCCGGACAGGGCTCGCGAGCAGTACTTC. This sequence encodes CASSLPDRAREQYF.

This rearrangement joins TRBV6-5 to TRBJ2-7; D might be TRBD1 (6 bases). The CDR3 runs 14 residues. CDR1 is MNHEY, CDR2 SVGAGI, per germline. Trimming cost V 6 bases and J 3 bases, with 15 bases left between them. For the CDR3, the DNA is TGTGCCAGCAGCCCGAACAGGGACCTCTACGAGCAGTACTTC. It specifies CASSPNRDLYEQYF.